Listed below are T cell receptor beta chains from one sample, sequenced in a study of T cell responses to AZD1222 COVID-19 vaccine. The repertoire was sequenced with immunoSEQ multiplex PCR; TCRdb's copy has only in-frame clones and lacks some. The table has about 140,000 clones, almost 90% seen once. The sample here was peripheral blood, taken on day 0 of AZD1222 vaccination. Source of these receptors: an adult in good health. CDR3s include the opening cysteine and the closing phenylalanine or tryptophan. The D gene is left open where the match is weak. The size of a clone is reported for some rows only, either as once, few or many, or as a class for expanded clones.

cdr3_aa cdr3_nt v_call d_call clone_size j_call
CASSIRPGTAPYEQYF TGTGCCAGCAGCATACGGCCCGGGACAGCGCCCTACGAGCAGTACTTC TRBV21-1 NA NA TRBJ2-7
CASSTRSRRGAGNTIYF TGTGCCAGCAGCACTCGAAGTAGGAGGGGAGCTGGAAACACCATATATTTT TRBV9 NA NA TRBJ1-3
CASSAYWNNEQFF TGTGCCAGCAGCGCCTACTGGAACAATGAGCAGTTCTTC TRBV9 NA once TRBJ2-1
CAWSLSNQPQHF TGTGCCTGGAGTCTAAGCAATCAGCCCCAGCATTTT TRBV30 NA few TRBJ1-5
CASSLSSGRISYNEQFF TGTGCCAGCAGTTTGTCTAGCGGGAGGATATCCTACAATGAGCAGTTCTTC TRBV28 TRBD2 NA TRBJ2-1
CASSLKENSPLHF TGTGCCAGCAGCTTGAAGGAGAATTCACCCCTCCACTTT TRBV7-2 NA once TRBJ1-6
CASRYSSGLSSYNEQFF TGTGCCAGCAGGTACAGTAGCGGACTAAGCTCCTACAATGAGCAGTTCTTC TRBV2 NA few TRBJ2-1
CASTIALTPTEQFF TGTGCCAGCACGATAGCGCTGACTCCCACTGAGCAGTTCTTC TRBV28 NA NA TRBJ2-1
CASSYGGGQGYEQYF TGCGCCAGCAGCTATGGAGGGGGACAGGGATACGAGCAGTACTTC TRBV5-1 TRBD1 NA TRBJ2-7
CASSFWSSGKGDTQYF TGTGCCAGCAGTTTCTGGTCTAGCGGGAAAGGAGATACGCAGTATTTT TRBV27 TRBD2 NA TRBJ2-3
CASSLAQGQAFF TGTGCCAGCAGCTTAGCACAGGGCCAAGCTTTCTTT TRBV7-8 NA few TRBJ1-1
CASSVEPSGNTIYF TGTGCCAGCAGCGTAGAACCCTCTGGAAACACCATATATTTT TRBV9 NA NA TRBJ1-3
CASSVDWNYGYTF TGTGCCAGCAGTGTCGACTGGAACTATGGCTACACCTTC TRBV27 NA NA TRBJ1-2
CASSSDNMNTEAFF TGTGCCAGCAGTTCGGACAACATGAACACTGAAGCTTTCTTT TRBV6-2/TRBV6-3 NA NA TRBJ1-1
CASSDRTGGYGYTF TGCGCCAGCAGCGACCGTACAGGGGGGTATGGCTACACCTTC TRBV5-1 TRBD1 NA TRBJ1-2
CASSSSQGPYGYTF TGTGCCAGCAGCTCCTCTCAGGGCCCCTATGGCTACACCTTC TRBV7-2 NA NA TRBJ1-2
CASSQSVYEQYF TGTGCCAGCAGCCAATCCGTCTACGAGCAGTACTTC TRBV3-1/TRBV3-2 NA NA TRBJ2-7
CASRTTHAREYVTGELFF TGTGCCAGCAGAACCACCCACGCCCGGGAGTACGTCACCGGGGAGCTGTTTTTT TRBV27 NA NA TRBJ2-2
CASSGSRGPAEAFF TGCGCCAGCAGTGGGTCCCGGGGTCCAGCTGAAGCTTTCTTT TRBV10-1 NA NA TRBJ1-1
CASSPLPGHTAEANYGYTF TGTGCCAGCTCACCCCTCCCGGGACACACGGCGGAAGCTAACTATGGCTACACCTTC TRBV18 NA NA TRBJ1-2
CASSYDRLDTQYF TGTGCCAGCAGTTACGACCGTCTGGATACGCAGTATTTT TRBV6-5 NA NA TRBJ2-3
CASSKGVLLGETQYF TGTGCCAGCAGCAAAGGGGTGCTTCTAGGGGAGACCCAGTACTTC TRBV21-1 NA NA TRBJ2-5
CASSVGQGTLGNTIYF TGTGCCAGCAGCGTAGGACAGGGAACGCTCGGAAACACCATATATTTT TRBV9 TRBD1 few TRBJ1-3
CSVGGTVNTEAFF TGCAGCGTTGGTGGGACAGTGAACACTGAAGCTTTCTTT TRBV29-1 TRBD1 once TRBJ1-1
CASSLGLAEQETQYF TGTGCCAGCAGCTTGGGACTAGCGGAGCAAGAGACCCAGTACTTC TRBV5-4 TRBD2 NA TRBJ2-5
CASSPTPGQSEQYF TGTGCCAGCAGCCCCACTCCCGGACAAAGTGAGCAGTACTTC TRBV9 NA NA TRBJ2-7
CASSSGQGNTEAFF TGTGCCAGCAGTTCGGGACAGGGGAACACTGAAGCTTTCTTT TRBV27 TRBD1 NA TRBJ1-1
CSAPLREKLFF TGCAGTGCTCCACTGCGTGAAAAACTGTTTTTT TRBV20-1 NA NA TRBJ1-4
CASTGLAGYNEQFF TGTGCCAGTACGGGACTAGCGGGGTACAATGAGCAGTTCTTC TRBV19 TRBD2 NA TRBJ2-1
CASSSPGTGGREQYF TGTGCCAGCAGCTCGCCCGGGACAGGGGGGCGCGAGCAGTACTTC TRBV7-9 TRBD1 NA TRBJ2-7
CASSIRSFNEQFF TGTGCCAGTAGTATCCGGAGTTTCAATGAGCAGTTCTTC TRBV19 NA NA TRBJ2-1
CASSPQGDYGYTF TGTGCCAGCAGCCCACAGGGGGACTATGGCTACACCTTC TRBV7-2 TRBD1 NA TRBJ1-2
CASSYVGDGPWQFF TGTGCCAGCAGTTACGTGGGGGACGGCCCTTGGCAGTTCTTC TRBV6-2/TRBV6-3 NA NA TRBJ2-1
CASGTSGRNEQYF TGTGCCAGTGGGACTAGCGGGAGAAACGAGCAGTACTTC TRBV19 TRBD2 NA TRBJ2-7
CASSQGLGLAPYEQYF TGCGCCAGCAGCCAAGGGCTAGGACTAGCGCCCTACGAGCAGTACTTC TRBV4-1 TRBD2 once TRBJ2-7
CASSPTGVYEQYF TGTGCCAGCAGCCCAACAGGAGTCTACGAGCAGTACTTC TRBV3-1/TRBV3-2 NA NA TRBJ2-7
CASSYYHSMNTEAFF TGTGCCAGCAGTTACTATCACAGCATGAACACTGAAGCTTTCTTT TRBV6-2/TRBV6-3 NA few TRBJ1-1
CASSPPQGWGGYTF TGTGCCAGCTCACCACCCCAGGGATGGGGTGGCTACACCTTC TRBV18 NA NA TRBJ1-2
CASSFTDTQYF TGTGCCAGCAGCTTTACCGATACGCAGTATTTT TRBV5-4 NA NA TRBJ2-3
CASTLLKGVRNHYEQYF TGTGCCAGCACCCTACTAAAGGGGGTCAGGAACCACTACGAGCAGTACTTC TRBV11-2 NA NA TRBJ2-7
CASIRGYFYEQYF TGTGCCAGCATTAGAGGCTACTTCTACGAGCAGTACTTC TRBV27 NA few TRBJ2-7
CASSAQRDQPQHF TGTGCCAGCAGCGCACAGAGGGATCAGCCCCAGCATTTT TRBV7-6 NA NA TRBJ1-5
CASSYGAEETQYF TGTGCCAGCAGCTATGGGGCGGAGGAGACCCAGTACTTC TRBV7-8 NA once TRBJ2-5